Listed below are T cell receptor beta chains from one sample, sequenced in a study of T-cell memory formation after mild COVID-19. MiXCR, applied by TCRdb to the 5' RACE reads, yields one record per CDR3 protein. Of 450,000 to 700,000 distinct CDR3 sequences listed, 15% to 20% are singletons. The sequencing input was PBMCs or a T cell subset sorted from them (not recorded which). Every receptor here comes from an adult woman who had mild COVID-19 (a few samples of this study predate the infection). Cell type and time point are not known. The CDR3 runs from the conserved cysteine through the conserved F or W. A D gene is named only where the DNA matches it firmly. Expanded clones get a size class; other rows say once, few or many, or leave the size out.

J gene | V gene | clone size | D gene | CDR3 protein | CDR3 DNA
TRBJ2-1 | TRBV11-3 | many | NA | CASSLEGSLAYNEQFF | TGTGCCAGCAGCTTAGAAGGCAGTTTAGCCTACAATGAGCAGTTCTTC
TRBJ2-3 | TRBV6-5 | NA | NA | CASTVGGTDTQYF | TGTGCCAGCACCGTGGGCGGCACAGATACGCAGTATTTT
TRBJ2-1 | TRBV7-8 | many | TRBD1 | CASSLGQGNYNEQFF | TGTGCCAGCAGCCTTGGACAGGGGAACTACAATGAGCAGTTCTTC
TRBJ2-3 | TRBV11-2 | few | NA | CASSPKVRSLTDTQYF | TGTGCCAGCAGCCCTAAAGTCCGGTCCCTCACAGATACGCAGTATTTT
TRBJ1-5 | TRBV12-3/TRBV12-4 | few | NA | CASSLGILSNQPQHF | TGTGCCAGCAGTTTAGGGATTTTGAGCAATCAGCCCCAGCATTTT
TRBJ1-6 | TRBV7-3 | NA | NA | CASSLQEQNSPLHF | TGTGCCAGCAGCTTACAGGAACAAAATTCACCCCTCCACTTT
TRBJ2-1 | TRBV27 | NA | TRBD1 | CASSRQGTYNEQFF | TGTGCCAGCAGTAGACAGGGCACCTACAATGAGCAGTTCTTC
TRBJ2-7 | TRBV20-1 | NA | TRBD1 | CSATGQGGSYEQYF | TGCAGTGCAACCGGACAGGGCGGATCCTACGAGCAGTACTTC
TRBJ1-2 | TRBV9 | NA | NA | CASSGSLNYGYTF | TGTGCCAGCAGCGGCAGTCTTAACTATGGCTACACCTTC
TRBJ2-2 | TRBV4-3 | NA | TRBD2 | CASSQESSGSYHGELFF | TGCGCCAGCAGCCAAGAATCCAGCGGGAGCTATCACGGGGAGCTGTTTTTT
TRBJ2-7 | TRBV3-1 | few | TRBD2 | CASTPLAGSYEQYF | TGTGCCAGCACCCCACTAGCGGGGTCCTACGAGCAGTACTTC
TRBJ1-5 | TRBV19 | NA | NA | CASSTRVGIQPQHF | TGTGCCAGTAGTACCAGGGTGGGAATACAGCCCCAGCATTTT
TRBJ2-2 | TRBV18 | few | NA | CASSPGATNTGELFF | TGTGCCAGCTCACCGGGGGCAACGAACACCGGGGAGCTGTTTTTT
TRBJ2-5 | TRBV7-6 | few | NA | CASSLAPQPETQYF | TGTGCCAGCAGCTTAGCCCCCCAGCCAGAGACCCAGTACTTC
TRBJ2-5 | TRBV6-1 | few | NA | CASVRETQYF | TGTGCCAGCGTGAGAGAGACCCAGTACTTC
TRBJ1-2 | TRBV2 | few | TRBD1 | CASTQQGNYGYTF | TGTGCCAGCACGCAACAGGGGAACTATGGCTACACCTTC
TRBJ2-4 | TRBV9 | NA | TRBD2 | CASSVAGLAGGRGKNIQYF | TGTGCCAGCAGCGTAGCCGGTCTAGCGGGGGGCCGGGGCAAAAACATTCAGTACTTC
TRBJ1-1 | TRBV19 | many | NA | CASSRGYGTEAFF | TGTGCCAGTAGTAGGGGGTATGGCACTGAAGCTTTCTTT
TRBJ2-7 | TRBV30 | NA | TRBD2 | CAWSVEASGTYEQYF | TGTGCCTGGAGTGTAGAGGCTAGCGGGACATACGAGCAGTACTTC
TRBJ1-1 | TRBV18 | few | NA | CASSPYWLGSGDTEAFF | TGTGCCAGCTCACCTTACTGGCTGGGATCGGGGGACACTGAAGCTTTCTTT
TRBJ1-5 | TRBV30 | NA | NA | CAWSRLGRINQPQHF | TGTGCCTGGAGTAGATTGGGGAGAATCAATCAGCCCCAGCATTTT
TRBJ2-7 | TRBV20-1 | many | TRBD2 | CSASPLPGTSAYEQYF | TGCAGTGCTAGCCCTCTTCCCGGGACTAGCGCGTACGAGCAGTACTTC
TRBJ1-5 | TRBV15 | few | TRBD1 | CATSSGQASNQPQHF | TGTGCCACCAGCAGTGGACAGGCGAGCAATCAGCCCCAGCATTTT
TRBJ2-1 | TRBV5-1 | few | TRBD2 | CASSPWTSGAPRGGNEQFF | TGCGCCAGCAGCCCCTGGACTAGCGGGGCTCCTCGGGGTGGTAATGAGCAGTTCTTC
TRBJ2-4 | TRBV20-1 | few | NA | CSARVAGTLAKNIQYF | TGCAGTGCTAGAGTGGCAGGGACACTAGCCAAAAACATTCAGTACTTC
TRBJ1-5 | TRBV19 | NA | TRBD1 | CASSKTGGFNQPQHF | TGTGCCAGTAGTAAGACAGGGGGTTTTAATCAGCCCCAGCATTTT
TRBJ2-2 | TRBV12-3/TRBV12-4 | NA | NA | CASSLSVGGHTGELFF | TGTGCCAGCAGTTTATCTGTGGGAGGCCACACCGGGGAGCTGTTTTTT
TRBJ1-5 | TRBV2 | NA | TRBD1 | CASSEAQGVNQPQHF | TGTGCCAGCAGTGAAGCCCAGGGGGTAAATCAGCCCCAGCATTTT
TRBJ2-1 | TRBV7-6 | NA | TRBD2 | CASSLVAGGSGGQFF | TGTGCCAGCAGCTTAGTAGCGGGAGGGTCCGGGGGGCAGTTCTTC
TRBJ1-5 | TRBV12-3/TRBV12-4 | few | NA | CASSIRTNSPQHF | TGTGCCAGCAGTATCCGGACAAATTCGCCCCAGCATTTT
TRBJ2-4 | TRBV5-8 | NA | NA | CATYRSEGWDIQYF | TGTGCCACATACCGGTCAGAGGGGTGGGACATTCAGTACTTC
TRBJ2-2 | TRBV3-1 | few | NA | CASSQELNTGELFF | TGTGCCAGCAGCCAAGAGCTGAACACCGGGGAGCTGTTTTTT
TRBJ2-3 | TRBV29-1 | few | NA | CSVVRPLTDTQYF | TGCAGCGTTGTGCGTCCCCTAACAGATACGCAGTATTTT
TRBJ2-1 | TRBV7-2 | NA | TRBD2 | CASSSRTSGTAYNEQFF | TGTGCCAGCAGCTCCCGGACTAGCGGGACCGCCTACAATGAGCAGTTCTTC